This passage covers 7 T cell receptor beta chains from one sample sequenced in a study of cytomegalovirus exposure and HLA in healthy donors (TCRdb year 2017). The library came from the immunoSEQ multiplex PCR assay. A mixture of 60 forward primers for TCR Vbeta segments and 13 reverse primers for TCR Jbeta segments was used in the multiplex PCR. The immuneACCESS repertoire file appears here via TCRdb, limited to in-frame rearrangements. These files lack a portion of the clones; in checked studies, under half of the deficit traces to unresolved V genes, and the cause of the others is not known. In all, the sample holds about 78,000 clones, and 72% of those were seen once. The ten most abundant clones make up 11% of the sample. Sequencing was carried out using PBMCs. The receptors come from a woman in her 40s in good health and CMV-seropositive.

This chain joins TRBV7-9 and TRBJ1-2; TRBD1 matches 8 bases. In germline, CDR1 is SEHNR, CDR2 FQNEAQ (reference sequence). This CDR3 spans 14 amino acids. V was clipped by 2 bases and J by 6 bases; unmatched bases: 5. As DNA, the CDR3 is TGTGCCAGCAGCTTAAGGGACAGGTTCAATGGCTACACCTTC. Translation: CASSLRDRFNGYTF.

This rearrangement joins TRBV18 to TRBJ2-5; 7 bases are a match to TRBD1. With 1 base clipped from V and 3 bases from J, the junction kept 8 bases outside the gene matches. The CDR3 is 16 amino acids. Germline lookup yields CDR1 KGHSH and CDR2 LQKENI. CDR3 sequence: CASSPLNSGTEETQYF. The DNA of the CDR3 is TGTGCCAGCTCACCACTTAACTCCGGGACAGAAGAGACCCAGTACTTC. Drawing the rest from reference TRBV18 and TRBJ2-5, the complete variable domain is NAGVMQNPRHLVRRRGQEARLRCSPMKGHSHVYWYRQLPEEGLKFMVYLQKENIIDESGMPKERFSAEFPKEGPSILRIQQVVRGDSAAYFCASSPLNSGTEETQYFGPGTRLLVL.

The rearrangement joins TRBV11-2 to TRBJ2-5; 10 positions agree with TRBD1. This CDR3 region has 16 residues. Germline-derived CDR1 and CDR2 are SGHAT and FQNNGV. J was trimmed by 3 bases and V by 6 bases; bases with no gene match: 10. CDR3 loop: CASSSSPGTGEETQYF. The CDR3 DNA sequence: TGTGCCAGCAGTTCAAGTCCCGGGACAGGGGAAGAGACCCAGTACTTC.

This rearrangement joins TRBV5-4 to TRBJ2-1, with 16 bases lining up with TRBD2. The CDR3 covers 18 residues. V lost 2 bases to trimming and J lost 7 bases; unmatched junction nucleotides: 9. Germline lookup yields CDR1 SGHNT and CDR2 YYREEE (reference sequence). CDR3 amino acids: CASSFGAGLAGGGNEQFF. CDR3 sequence (DNA): TGTGCCAGCAGCTTTGGGGCGGGACTAGCGGGAGGGGGAAATGAGCAGTTCTTC.

The chain combines TRBV9 with TRBJ2-3; 7 bases map to TRBD1. The germline CDR1 and CDR2 sequences are SGDLS and YYNGEE. V shed 3 bases, J shed 6 bases, and the junction held 4 bases outside the gene matches. This CDR3 has 13 amino acids. CDR3 DNA sequence: TGTGCCAGCAGCGGACAGGGAATCGATACGCAGTATTTT. Translation gives CASSGQGIDTQYF. The full variable domain, with the rest looked up from reference TRBV9 and TRBJ2-3, is DSGVTQTPKHLITATGQRVTLRCSPRSGDLSVYWYQQSLDQGLQFLIQYYNGEERAKGNILERFSAQQFPDLHSELNLSSLELGDSALYFCASSGQGIDTQYFGPGTRLTVL.

This clone was recorded at least ten times. The V call is TRBV7-8, the J call TRBJ2-7; TRBD1 might be the D (5 bases). CDR1 and CDR2 from the germline V gene are SGHVS and FQNEAQ. The ends were cut back, 4 bases at V and 5 bases at J, with 12 bases in the middle. This CDR3 comprises 13 residues. The CDR3 is CASSSSGHNEQYF. In nucleotides, the CDR3 is TGTGCCAGCAGCTCCTCAGGGCACAACGAGCAGTACTTC. Full variable domain (outside the CDR3, taken from reference TRBV7-8 and TRBJ2-7): GAGVSQSPRYKVAKRGQDVALRCDPISGHVSLFWYQQALGQGPEFLTYFQNEAQLDKSGLPSDRFFAERPEGSVSTLKIQRTQQEDSAVYLCASSSSGHNEQYFGPGTRLTVT.

In its sample, this clone was seen a few times. The V gene is TRBV10-3, the J gene TRBJ2-7; unclear D gene. Germline-derived CDR1 and CDR2 are ENHRY and SYGVKD. Trimming stripped 10 bases from V and 3 bases from J, with 10 bases between. The length of the CDR3 is 11 residues. CDR3 region: CASALFYEQYF. CDR3 bases: TGTGCCAGCGCTCTGTTCTACGAGCAGTACTTC.